One and the same sample provided the 10 T cell receptor beta chains below, sequenced in a study of lymphopenia after photon versus proton radiotherapy. Repertoires were generated with immunoSEQ multiplex PCR, while TCRdb's copy carries only in-frame clones and drops some. This table holds about 8,300 clones, 88% found once. The input for sequencing was peripheral blood, taken from a patient treated with photon-based radiotherapy. The source of these receptors is a man older than 75 with cholangiocarcinoma.

The chain is built from TRBV19 and TRBJ2-3; D might be TRBD2 (6 bases). This CDR3 region has 14 residues. CDR1 LNHDA and CDR2 SQIVND come from the germline V gene (reference sequence). V dropped 5 bases and J dropped 3 bases, with 12 bases sitting between them. Written as DNA, the CDR3 is TGTGCCAGTAGTGTGACTAGTTCAACAGATACGCAGTATTTT. Encoded protein: CASSVTSSTDTQYF.

This chain uses TRBV11-2 with TRBJ2-3, with 14 bases fitting TRBD2. Germline CDR1 reads SGHAT; CDR2 reads FQNNGV. The CDR3 length is 15 residues. V was pared by 5 bases and J by 6 bases, with 4 bases of the junction left unmatched. CDR3 protein: CASSRLAGGQDTQYF. CDR3 bases: TGTGCCAGCAGCCGACTAGCGGGGGGGCAGGATACGCAGTATTTT.

This rearrangement joins TRBV18 to TRBJ2-1; D is undetermined. The V and J ends lost 10 bases and 1 base respectively, with 14 bases between them. CDR3 length: 14 amino acids. Germline V gives CDR1 KGHSH, CDR2 LQKENI. CDR3 region: CATAPFESYNEQFF. The CDR3 nucleotides are TGTGCCACCGCTCCCTTTGAGTCCTACAATGAGCAGTTCTTC.

The V gene is TRBV9, the J gene TRBJ2-1, with a weak D call TRBD2 (7 bases). CDR3 length: 17 amino acids. V gave up 0 bases and J gave up 6 bases, with 19 bases separating them. Germline loops: CDR1 SGDLS, CDR2 YYNGEE. CDR3 sequence: CASSVATGGSFGNEQFF. CDR3 nucleotide sequence: TGTGCCAGCAGCGTAGCTACGGGGGGCTCGTTTGGCAATGAGCAGTTCTTC.

The rearrangement links TRBV4-1 to TRBJ2-2; TRBD1 matches at 9 bases. The CDR3 is 16 amino acids. Per germline, CDR1 MGHRA and CDR2 YSYEKL. The junction had 6 bases not matched to a gene; V was cut back by 3 bases and J by 4 bases. As DNA, the CDR3 is TGCGCCAGCAGCCAGGGGGGACAGGGAACCACCGGGGAGCTGTTTTTT. This encodes CASSQGGQGTTGELFF.

This clone was detected a few times. The chain carries TRBV5-1 and TRBJ1-3; TRBD1 is a possible D gene (6 bases). Germline CDR1 SGHRS, CDR2 YFSETQ. CDR3 size: 14 residues. Trimming pared 4 bases from V and 3 bases from J, leaving 11 bases between. The CDR3, as DNA: TGCGCCAGCAGCCCAGGGGTTAGTGGAAACACCATATATTTT. Its protein is CASSPGVSGNTIYF. Combining the CDR3 with reference TRBV5-1 and TRBJ1-3 gives the whole variable domain KAGVTQTPRYLIKTRGQQVTLSCSPISGHRSVSWYQQTPGQGLQFLFEYFSETQRNKGNFPGRFSGRQFSNSRSEMNVSTLELGDSALYLCASSPGVSGNTIYFGEGSWLTVV.

V is TRBV6-6 and J is TRBJ1-6, with no clear D. V shed 2 bases and J shed 9 bases, with 8 bases lying between them. In germline, CDR1 is MNHNY, CDR2 SVGAGI (reference sequence). This CDR3 comprises 13 residues. CDR3 nucleotide sequence: TGTGCCAGCAGTTACGCTGAAAGTTCACCCCTCCACTTT. This codes for CASSYAESSPLHF.

In this sample, this clone turned up a few times. J is TRBJ1-6 and V is TRBV7-8, with 9 bases that match TRBD1. Losses at the gene ends were 4 bases for V and 7 bases for J; bases not matched to a gene: 5. Germline lookup yields CDR1 SGHVS and CDR2 FQNEAQ. The CDR3 covers 15 residues. CDR3 sequence (DNA): TGTGCCAGCAGCTCGGCAGACAGGGGGAATTCACCCCTCCACTTT. Amino acid sequence: CASSSADRGNSPLHF.

V usage is TRBV6-1 and J usage is TRBJ1-1; D unresolved. Germline V lookup: CDR1 MNHNS, CDR2 SASEGT. The CDR3 consists of 13 residues. V lost 6 bases and J 1 base, leaving 9 bases between the germline ends. CDR3 sequence: CASRWTGNTEAFF. The CDR3 bases are TGTGCCAGCAGATGGACGGGGAACACTGAAGCTTTCTTT.

The V and J genes are TRBV9 and TRBJ2-7; D is tentatively TRBD1 or TRBD2 (7 bases each). Deletions cut 4 bases from V and 1 base from J, with 21 bases between. This CDR3 has 17 amino acids. Germline CDR1 reads SGDLS; CDR2 reads YYNGEE. CDR3: CASSHPRGGATSYEQYF. As DNA, the CDR3 is TGTGCCAGCAGCCATCCCAGGGGGGGGGCTACTTCCTACGAGCAGTACTTC.